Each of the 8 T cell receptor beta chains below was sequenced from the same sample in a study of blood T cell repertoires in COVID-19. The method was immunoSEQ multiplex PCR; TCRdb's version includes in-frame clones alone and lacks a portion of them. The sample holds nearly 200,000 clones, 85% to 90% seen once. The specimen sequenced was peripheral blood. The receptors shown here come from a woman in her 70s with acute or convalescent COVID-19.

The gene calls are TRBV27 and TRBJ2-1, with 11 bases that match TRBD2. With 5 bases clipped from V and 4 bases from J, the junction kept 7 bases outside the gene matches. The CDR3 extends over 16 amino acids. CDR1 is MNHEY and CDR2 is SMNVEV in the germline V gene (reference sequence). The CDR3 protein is CASSPRGLAAYNEQFF. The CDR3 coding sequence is TGTGCCAGCAGTCCCCGGGGACTAGCGGCTTACAATGAGCAGTTCTTC.

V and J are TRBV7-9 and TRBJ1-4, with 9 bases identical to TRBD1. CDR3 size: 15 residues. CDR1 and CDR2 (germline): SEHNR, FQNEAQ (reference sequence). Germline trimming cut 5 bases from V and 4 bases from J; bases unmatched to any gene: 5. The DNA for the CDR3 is TGTGCCAGCAGCCGGGGACAGGGCGGTAATGAAAAACTGTTTTTT. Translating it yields CASSRGQGGNEKLFF.

CDR3 loop: CATSRDPDTEAFF. CDR3 sequence (DNA): TGTGCCACCAGCAGAGATCCAGACACTGAAGCTTTCTTT. The chain combines TRBV15 with TRBJ1-1; unclear D gene. Germline values: CDR1 LNHNV, CDR2 YYDKDF (reference sequence). CDR3 size: 13 residues. Trimming pared 0 bases from V and 3 bases from J, leaving 5 bases between.

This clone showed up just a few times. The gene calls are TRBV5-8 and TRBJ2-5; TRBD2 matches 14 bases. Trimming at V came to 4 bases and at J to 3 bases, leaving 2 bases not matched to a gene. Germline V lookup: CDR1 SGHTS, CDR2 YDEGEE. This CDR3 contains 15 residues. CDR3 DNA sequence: TGTGCCAGCAGCACGGGACTAGCGGGAGAAGAGACCCAGTACTTC. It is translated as CASSTGLAGEETQYF. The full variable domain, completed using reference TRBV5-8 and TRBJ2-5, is EAGVTQSPTHLIKTRGQQATLRCSPISGHTSVYWYQQALGLGLQFLLWYDEGEERNRGNFPPRFSGRQFPNYSSELNVNALELEDSALYLCASSTGLAGEETQYFGPGTRLLVL.

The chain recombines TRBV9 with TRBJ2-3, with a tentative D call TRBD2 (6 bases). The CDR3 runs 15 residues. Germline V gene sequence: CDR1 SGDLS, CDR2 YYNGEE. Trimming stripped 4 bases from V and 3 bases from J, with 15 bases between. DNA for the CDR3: TGTGCCAGCAGCAAAGAAAAGCGGGCAACAGATACGCAGTATTTT. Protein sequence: CASSKEKRATDTQYF.

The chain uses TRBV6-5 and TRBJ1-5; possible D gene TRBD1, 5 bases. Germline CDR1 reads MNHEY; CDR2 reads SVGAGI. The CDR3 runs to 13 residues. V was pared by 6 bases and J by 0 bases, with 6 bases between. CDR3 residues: CASRQDSNQPQHF. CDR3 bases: TGTGCCAGCAGACAGGATAGCAATCAGCCCCAGCATTTT.

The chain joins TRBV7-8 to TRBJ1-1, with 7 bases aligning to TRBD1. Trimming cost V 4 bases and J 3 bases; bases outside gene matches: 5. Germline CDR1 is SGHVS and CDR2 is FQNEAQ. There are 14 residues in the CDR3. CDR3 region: CASSSRGQHTEAFF. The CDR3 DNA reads TGTGCCAGCAGCTCTCGGGGACAGCACACTGAAGCTTTCTTT.

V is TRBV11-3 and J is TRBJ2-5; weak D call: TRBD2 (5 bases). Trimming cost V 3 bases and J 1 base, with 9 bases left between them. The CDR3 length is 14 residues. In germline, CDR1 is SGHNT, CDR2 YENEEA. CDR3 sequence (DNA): TGTGCCAGCAGCTTGCGAGAGGGCCAAGAGACCCAGTACTTC. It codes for CASSLREGQETQYF. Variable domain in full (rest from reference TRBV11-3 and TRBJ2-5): EAGVVQSPRYKIIEKKQPVAFWCNPISGHNTLYWYLQNLGQGPELLIRYENEEAVDDSQLPKDRFSAERLKGVDSTLKIQPAELGDSAVYLCASSLREGQETQYFGPGTRLLVL.